This TCR beta chain stems from a study of blood T cell repertoires in COVID-19. The CDR3 covers 14 residues. The V gene's germline CDR1 is MNHEY and CDR2 SVGAGI. V lost 7 bases, J lost 6 bases, and 10 bases stayed unmatched. Methods used by the authors: Amplification from reference gene primers served as the basis for estimated nucleated cell counts. The table came from immunoSEQ multiplex PCR; TCRdb's copy has only in-frame clones and leaves some out. V and J calls and clone size follow that table, whereas D and trimming were derived from the DNA. There are more than 150,000 clones in the sample; roughly 83% occur only once, and approximately 14% lies in the top ten.

The sequencing input was peripheral blood. The source of this sequence is a man aged 18 to 29 with active or convalescent COVID-19. The J gene is TRBJ2-7, the V gene TRBV6-5; 9 nucleotides align to TRBD1. The CDR3 DNA reads TGTGCCAGCACCGCCGGGACAGGGTACTTCGAGCAGTACTTC. This gives the protein CASTAGTGYFEQYF.